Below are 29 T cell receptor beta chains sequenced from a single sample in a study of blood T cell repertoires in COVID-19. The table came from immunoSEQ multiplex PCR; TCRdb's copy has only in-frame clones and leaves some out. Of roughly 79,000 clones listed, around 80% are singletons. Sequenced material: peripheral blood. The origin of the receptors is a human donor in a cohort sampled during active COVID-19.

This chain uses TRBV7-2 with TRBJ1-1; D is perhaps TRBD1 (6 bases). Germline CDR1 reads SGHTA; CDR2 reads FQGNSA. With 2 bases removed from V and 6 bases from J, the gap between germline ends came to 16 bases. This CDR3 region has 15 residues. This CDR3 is CASSLITGFIAEAFF. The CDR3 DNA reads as TGTGCCAGCAGCTTAATAACAGGGTTTATCGCTGAAGCTTTCTTT. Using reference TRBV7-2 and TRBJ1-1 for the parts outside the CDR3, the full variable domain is GAGVSQSPSNKVTEKGKDVELRCDPISGHTALYWYRQSLGQGLEFLIYFQGNSAPDKSGLPSDRFSAERTGGSVSTLTIQRTQQEDSAVYLCASSLITGFIAEAFFGQGTRLTVV.

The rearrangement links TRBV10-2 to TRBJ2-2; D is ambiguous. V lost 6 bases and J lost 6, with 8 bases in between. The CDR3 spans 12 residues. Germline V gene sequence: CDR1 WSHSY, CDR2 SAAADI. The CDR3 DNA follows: TGCGCCAGCAGATGGCTCGCCGGGGAGCTGTTTTTT. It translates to CASRWLAGELFF.

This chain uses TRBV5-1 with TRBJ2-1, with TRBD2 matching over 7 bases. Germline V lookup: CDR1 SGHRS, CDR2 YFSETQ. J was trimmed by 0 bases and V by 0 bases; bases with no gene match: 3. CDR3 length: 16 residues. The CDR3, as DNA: TGCGCCAGCAGCTTGGGACTAGCCCTCTCCTACAATGAGCAGTTCTTC. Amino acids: CASSLGLALSYNEQFF.

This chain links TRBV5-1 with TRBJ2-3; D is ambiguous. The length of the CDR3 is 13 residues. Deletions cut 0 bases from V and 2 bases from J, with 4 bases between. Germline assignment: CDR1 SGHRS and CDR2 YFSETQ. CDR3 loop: CASSLADTDTQYF. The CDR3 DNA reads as TGCGCCAGCAGCTTGGCAGACACAGATACGCAGTATTTT.

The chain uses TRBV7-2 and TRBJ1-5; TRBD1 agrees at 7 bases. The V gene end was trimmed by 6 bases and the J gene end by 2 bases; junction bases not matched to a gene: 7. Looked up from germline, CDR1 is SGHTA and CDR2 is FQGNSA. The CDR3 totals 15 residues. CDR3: CASSRQGGGNQPQHF. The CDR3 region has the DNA TGTGCCAGCAGTAGACAGGGCGGCGGCAATCAGCCCCAGCATTTT.

CDR3 DNA sequence: TGCGCCAGCAGCTCCGGACAGGGGATCGAGCAGTACTTC. Its protein product is CASSSGQGIEQYF. The chain couples TRBV5-1 to TRBJ2-7; 9 nucleotides agree with TRBD1. This CDR3 has 13 residues. Germline CDR1 reads SGHRS; CDR2 reads YFSETQ. The junction had 4 bases not matched to a gene; V was cut back by 3 bases and J by 6 bases. The variable domain in full, with the rest retrieved from reference TRBV5-1 and TRBJ2-7, is KAGVTQTPRYLIKTRGQQVTLSCSPISGHRSVSWYQQTPGQGLQFLFEYFSETQRNKGNFPGRFSGRQFSNSRSEMNVSTLELGDSALYLCASSSGQGIEQYFGPGTRLTVT.

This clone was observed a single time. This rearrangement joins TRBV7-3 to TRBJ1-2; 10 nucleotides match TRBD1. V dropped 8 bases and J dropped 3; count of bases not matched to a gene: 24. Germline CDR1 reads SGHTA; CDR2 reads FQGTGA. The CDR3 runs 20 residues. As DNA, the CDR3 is TGTGCCAGCGTACTGGGATCGAGAGGGACAGGGGAGACCCATGACTATGGCTACACCTTC. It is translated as CASVLGSRGTGETHDYGYTF.

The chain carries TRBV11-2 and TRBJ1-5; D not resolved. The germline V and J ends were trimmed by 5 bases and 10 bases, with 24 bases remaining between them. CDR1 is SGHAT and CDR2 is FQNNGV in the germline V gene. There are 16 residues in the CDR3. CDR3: CASSPRTEAIKGPQHF. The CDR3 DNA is TGTGCCAGCAGCCCGAGGACGGAGGCGATAAAGGGTCCCCAGCATTTT.

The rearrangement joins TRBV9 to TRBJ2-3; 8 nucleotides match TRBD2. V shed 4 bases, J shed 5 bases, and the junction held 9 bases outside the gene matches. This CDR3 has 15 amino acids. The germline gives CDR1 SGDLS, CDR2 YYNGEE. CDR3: CASSPPGGAVDTQYF. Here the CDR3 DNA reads TGTGCCAGCAGCCCGCCGGGGGGGGCCGTAGATACGCAGTATTTT.

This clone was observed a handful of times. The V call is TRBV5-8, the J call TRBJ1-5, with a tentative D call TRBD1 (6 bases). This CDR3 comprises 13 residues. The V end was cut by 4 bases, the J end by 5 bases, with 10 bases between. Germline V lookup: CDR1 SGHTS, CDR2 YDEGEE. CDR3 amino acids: CASSRGQHQPQHF. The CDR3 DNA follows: TGTGCCAGCAGCCGGGGACAACATCAGCCCCAGCATTTT. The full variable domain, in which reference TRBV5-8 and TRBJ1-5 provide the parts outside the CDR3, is EAGVTQSPTHLIKTRGQQATLRCSPISGHTSVYWYQQALGLGLQFLLWYDEGEERNRGNFPPRFSGRQFPNYSSELNVNALELEDSALYLCASSRGQHQPQHFGDGTRLSIL.

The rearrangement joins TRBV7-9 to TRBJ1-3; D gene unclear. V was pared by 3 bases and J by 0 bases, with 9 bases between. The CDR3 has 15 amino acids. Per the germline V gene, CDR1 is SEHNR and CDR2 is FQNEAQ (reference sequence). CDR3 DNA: TGTGCCAGCAGCTTGGGCTCAAGCTCTGGAAACACCATATATTTT. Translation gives CASSLGSSSGNTIYF.

CDR3 nucleotides: TGTGCCAGCAGTTTGCGTGAAAAACTGTTTTTT. This gives the protein CASSLREKLFF. The V gene is TRBV12-3 or TRBV12-4, the J gene TRBJ1-4; no clear D. This CDR3 is built from 11 residues. The germline V and J ends were trimmed by 3 bases and 7 bases, with 3 bases remaining between them.

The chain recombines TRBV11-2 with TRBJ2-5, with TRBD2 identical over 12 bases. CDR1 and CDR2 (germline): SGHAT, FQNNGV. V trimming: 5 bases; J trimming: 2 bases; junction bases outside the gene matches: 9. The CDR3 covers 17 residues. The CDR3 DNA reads TGTGCCAGCAGCCGCCGGACTAGCGGGGAGTTGCAAGAGACCCAGTACTTC. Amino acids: CASSRRTSGELQETQYF.

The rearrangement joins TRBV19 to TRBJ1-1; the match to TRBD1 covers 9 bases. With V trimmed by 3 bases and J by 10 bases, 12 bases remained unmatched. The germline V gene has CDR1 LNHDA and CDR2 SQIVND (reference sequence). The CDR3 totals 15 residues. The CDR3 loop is CASSIPTGGGSRAFF. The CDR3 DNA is TGTGCCAGTAGTATCCCGACAGGGGGTGGTTCGAGAGCTTTCTTT.

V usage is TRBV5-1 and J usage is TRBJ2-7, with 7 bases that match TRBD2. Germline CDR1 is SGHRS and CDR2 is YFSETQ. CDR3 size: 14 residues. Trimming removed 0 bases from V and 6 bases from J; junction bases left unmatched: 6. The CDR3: CASSLGEGLREQYF. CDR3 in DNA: TGCGCCAGCAGCTTGGGGGAGGGACTACGCGAGCAGTACTTC.

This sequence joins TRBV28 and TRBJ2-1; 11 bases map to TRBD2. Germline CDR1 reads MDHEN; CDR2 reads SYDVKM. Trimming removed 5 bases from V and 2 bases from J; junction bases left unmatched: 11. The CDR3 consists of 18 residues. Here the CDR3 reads CASSPRVAGGLPYNEQFF. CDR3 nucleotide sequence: TGTGCCAGCAGTCCCCGGGTAGCGGGGGGGCTTCCCTACAATGAGCAGTTCTTC.

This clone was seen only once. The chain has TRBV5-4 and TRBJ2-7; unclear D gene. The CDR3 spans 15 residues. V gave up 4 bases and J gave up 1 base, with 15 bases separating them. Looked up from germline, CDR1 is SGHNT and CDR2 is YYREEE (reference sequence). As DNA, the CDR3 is TGTGCCAGCAGCCAAGTGGTCTCCAGTTCCTACGAGCAGTACTTC. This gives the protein CASSQVVSSSYEQYF.

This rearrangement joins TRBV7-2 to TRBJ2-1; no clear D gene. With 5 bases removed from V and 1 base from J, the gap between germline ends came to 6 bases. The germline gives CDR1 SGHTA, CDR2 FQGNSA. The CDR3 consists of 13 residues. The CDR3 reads CASSPPSYNEQFF. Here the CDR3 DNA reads TGTGCCAGCAGCCCCCCTTCCTACAATGAGCAGTTCTTC.

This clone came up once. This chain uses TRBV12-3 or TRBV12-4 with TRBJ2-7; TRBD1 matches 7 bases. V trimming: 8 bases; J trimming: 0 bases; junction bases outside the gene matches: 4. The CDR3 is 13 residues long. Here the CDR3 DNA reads TGTGCCAGCGGGACAGCAAGCTCCTACGAGCAGTACTTC. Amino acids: CASGTASSYEQYF.

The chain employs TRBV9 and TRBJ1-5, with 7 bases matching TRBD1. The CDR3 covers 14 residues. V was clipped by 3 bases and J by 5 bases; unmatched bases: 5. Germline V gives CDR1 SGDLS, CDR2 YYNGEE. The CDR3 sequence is CASSEWDRDQPQHF. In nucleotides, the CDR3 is TGTGCCAGCAGCGAGTGGGACAGAGATCAGCCCCAGCATTTT.

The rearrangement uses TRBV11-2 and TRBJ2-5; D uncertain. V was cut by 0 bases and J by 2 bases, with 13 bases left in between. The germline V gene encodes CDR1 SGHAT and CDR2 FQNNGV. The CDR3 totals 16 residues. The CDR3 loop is CASSLDLPSRQETQYF. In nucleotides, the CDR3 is TGTGCCAGCAGCTTAGATCTCCCCTCGAGGCAAGAGACCCAGTACTTC. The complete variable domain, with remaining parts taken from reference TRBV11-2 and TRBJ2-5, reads EAGVAQSPRYKIIEKRQSVAFWCNPISGHATLYWYQQILGQGPKLLIQFQNNGVVDDSQLPKDRFSAERLKGVDSTLKIQPAKLEDSAVYLCASSLDLPSRQETQYFGPGTRLLVL.

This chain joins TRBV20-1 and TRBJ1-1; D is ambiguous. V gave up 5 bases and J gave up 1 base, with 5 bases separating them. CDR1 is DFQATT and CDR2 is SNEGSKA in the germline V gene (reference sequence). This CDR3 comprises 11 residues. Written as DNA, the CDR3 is TGCAGTGCTGACAAGAACACTGAAGCTTTCTTT. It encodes CSADKNTEAFF.

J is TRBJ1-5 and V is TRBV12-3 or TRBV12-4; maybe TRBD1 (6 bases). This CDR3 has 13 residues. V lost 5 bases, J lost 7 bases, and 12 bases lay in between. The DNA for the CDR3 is TGTGCCAGCAGTACAGGGTTCGGCCAGCCCCAGCATTTT. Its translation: CASSTGFGQPQHF.

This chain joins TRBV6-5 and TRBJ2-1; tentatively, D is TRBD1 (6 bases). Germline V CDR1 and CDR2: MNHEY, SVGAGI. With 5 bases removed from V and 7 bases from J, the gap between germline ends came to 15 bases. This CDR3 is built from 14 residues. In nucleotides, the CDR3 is TGTGCCAGCAGTCAGGGGAATTGGCGGAATGAGCAGTTCTTC. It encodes CASSQGNWRNEQFF.

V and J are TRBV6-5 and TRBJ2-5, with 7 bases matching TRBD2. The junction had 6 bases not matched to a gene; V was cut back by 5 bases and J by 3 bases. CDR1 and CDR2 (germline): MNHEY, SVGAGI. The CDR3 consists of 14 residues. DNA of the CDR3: TGTGCCAGCAGTAAACCTCGGGGGGAAGAGACCCAGTACTTC. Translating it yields CASSKPRGEETQYF.

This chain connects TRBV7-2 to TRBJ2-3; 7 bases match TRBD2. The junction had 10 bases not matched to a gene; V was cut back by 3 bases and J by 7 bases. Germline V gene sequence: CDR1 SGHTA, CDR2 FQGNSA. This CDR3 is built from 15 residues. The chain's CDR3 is CASSLGLPNAYTQYF. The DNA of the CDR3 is TGTGCCAGCAGCTTGGGACTACCCAACGCATATACGCAGTATTTT.

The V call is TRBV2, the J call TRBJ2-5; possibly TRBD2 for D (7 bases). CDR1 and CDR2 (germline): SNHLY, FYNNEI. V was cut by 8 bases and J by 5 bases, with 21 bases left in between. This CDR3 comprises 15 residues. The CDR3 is CASSPNGGAPETQYF. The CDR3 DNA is TGTGCCAGCTCCCCTAATGGGGGGGCCCCCGAGACCCAGTACTTC.

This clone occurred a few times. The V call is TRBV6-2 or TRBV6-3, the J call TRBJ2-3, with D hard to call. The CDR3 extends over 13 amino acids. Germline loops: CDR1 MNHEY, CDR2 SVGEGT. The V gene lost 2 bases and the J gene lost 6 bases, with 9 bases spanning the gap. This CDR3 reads CASSYAGVDTQYF. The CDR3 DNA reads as TGTGCCAGCAGTTACGCCGGTGTCGATACGCAGTATTTT.

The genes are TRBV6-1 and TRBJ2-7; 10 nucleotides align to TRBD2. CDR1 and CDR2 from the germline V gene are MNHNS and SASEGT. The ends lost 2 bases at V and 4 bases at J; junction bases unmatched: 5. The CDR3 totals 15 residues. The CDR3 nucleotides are TGTGCCAGCAGTGAAAGCGGGGGGGGGTATTACGAGCAGTACTTC. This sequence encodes CASSESGGGYYEQYF.